Below, 30 T cell receptor beta chains from the same sample are listed, as sequenced in a study of T cells after yellow fever vaccination. TCRdb re-analysed the 5' RACE reads in MiXCR, keeping a single row per CDR3 protein. The profile shows some 350,000 distinct CDR3 sequences, roughly 12% of them singletons. This material consisted of PBMCs, taken on the day of the first yellow fever vaccination. These TCRs come from a man younger than 35 who received the YFV17D yellow fever vaccine.

The chain recombines TRBV6-6 with TRBJ2-7; no firm D call. In germline, CDR1 is MNHNY, CDR2 SVGAGI (reference sequence). Between the trimmed V and J ends, which lost 5 bases and 5 bases, there was a span of 10 bases. The CDR3 is 12 amino acids. CDR3 sequence: CASSPGAHEQYV. CDR3 bases: TGTGCCAGCAGTCCCGGTGCCCACGAGCAGTACGTC.

V gene TRBV12-3 or TRBV12-4 combines with J gene TRBJ2-4; D is undetermined. CDR3 length: 11 amino acids. Trimming took 6 bases from V and 9 from J, leaving 9 bases between them. CDR3 amino acids: CASSLLGIQYF. In DNA, the CDR3 is TGTGCCAGCAGCCTCCTTGGCATTCAGTACTTC.

This rearrangement joins TRBV3-1 to TRBJ2-2; D is perhaps TRBD1 (5 bases). The V gene's germline CDR1 is LGHDT and CDR2 YNNKEL (reference sequence). Trimming cost V 3 bases and J 0 bases, with 8 bases left between them. The CDR3 totals 15 residues. The CDR3 here is CASSQGRTNTGELFF. The CDR3 nucleotides are TGTGCCAGCAGCCAGGGGCGGACGAACACCGGGGAGCTGTTTTTT. The full variable domain, with the rest looked up from reference TRBV3-1 and TRBJ2-2, is DTAVSQTPKYLVTQMGNDKSIKCEQNLGHDTMYWYKQDSKKFLKIMFSYNNKELIINETVPNRFSPKSPDKAHLNLHINSLELGDSAVYFCASSQGRTNTGELFFGEGSRLTVL.

V and J are TRBV12-3 or TRBV12-4 and TRBJ1-2, with a tentative D call TRBD1 (5 bases). CDR3 size: 13 residues. Trimming removed 6 bases at V and 1 base at J, with 9 bases between. The CDR3 nucleotides are TGTGCCAGCAGCACAGACAGTAACTATGGCTACACCTTC. It is translated as CASSTDSNYGYTF.

The chain has TRBV12-3 or TRBV12-4 and TRBJ2-3, with 7 bases that match TRBD2. J was trimmed by 6 bases and V by 8 bases; bases with no gene match: 8. This CDR3 has 13 residues. The CDR3 sequence: CASHTSAVDTQYF. The CDR3 DNA is TGTGCCAGCCATACTAGCGCGGTGGATACGCAGTATTTT.

This clonotype was detected only a few times. V and J are TRBV6-1 and TRBJ2-7, with D possibly TRBD1 on 7 matching bases. V lost 6 bases and J lost 8, with 17 bases in between. Per germline, CDR1 MNHNS and CDR2 SASEGT. This CDR3 contains 13 residues. The CDR3 region has the DNA TGTGCCAGCAGCCCCCCAGGGGGGTGGCAGCAGTACTTC. Protein sequence: CASSPPGGWQQYF.

This chain links TRBV7-9 with TRBJ2-1; D is perhaps TRBD1 or TRBD2 (5 bases each). V shed 8 bases and J shed 3 bases, with 11 bases lying between them. This CDR3 region has 13 residues. Germline CDR1 reads SEHNR; CDR2 reads FQNEAQ (reference sequence). The CDR3 is CASPGAYYNEQFF. Written as DNA, the CDR3 is TGTGCCAGCCCCGGGGCATACTACAATGAGCAGTTCTTC.

The table lists this clonotype with a few counts. The V gene is TRBV18, the J gene TRBJ2-6; no clear D. V was trimmed by 5 bases and J by 1 base, leaving 6 bases between them. There are 14 residues in the CDR3. Per the germline V gene, CDR1 is KGHSH and CDR2 is LQKENI. CDR3 in amino acids: CASSIGSGANVLTF. Here the CDR3 DNA reads TGTGCCAGCTCAATAGGTTCTGGGGCCAACGTCCTGACTTTC. The full variable domain, with the rest looked up from reference TRBV18 and TRBJ2-6, is NAGVMQNPRHLVRRRGQEARLRCSPMKGHSHVYWYRQLPEEGLKFMVYLQKENIIDESGMPKERFSAEFPKEGPSILRIQQVVRGDSAAYFCASSIGSGANVLTFGAGSRLTVL.

This clonotype appeared a few times. This chain links TRBV19 with TRBJ2-3, with a tentative D call TRBD1 (6 bases). CDR3 length equals 16 residues. The germline V gene encodes CDR1 LNHDA and CDR2 SQIVND (reference sequence). Trimming took 3 bases from V and 2 from J, leaving 15 bases between them. CDR3 in amino acids: CASSMSPGVTTDTQYF. DNA of the CDR3: TGTGCCAGTAGTATGAGCCCAGGGGTCACCACAGATACGCAGTATTTT.

This clonotype occurred a few times. The chain recombines TRBV9 with TRBJ1-3; TRBD1 might be the D (5 bases). With 2 bases removed from V and 2 bases from J, the gap between germline ends came to 8 bases. CDR1 and CDR2 (germline): SGDLS, YYNGEE. CDR3 length: 14 amino acids. The DNA for the CDR3 is TGTGCCAGCAGCGTGGGAGGGGCTGGAAACACCATATATTTT. This codes for CASSVGGAGNTIYF.

This clonotype has a count of ten or more. This chain connects TRBV7-2 to TRBJ2-2; no firm D call. The CDR3 length is 15 residues. CDR1 and CDR2 (germline): SGHTA, FQGNSA. Trimming stripped 5 bases from V and 4 bases from J, with 14 bases between. The CDR3 DNA reads as TGTGCCAGCAGCCCAATAACCAGTAGCACCGGGGAGCTGTTTTTT. It yields the protein CASSPITSSTGELFF.

This clonotype was detected a few times. V usage is TRBV20-1 and J usage is TRBJ2-5; TRBD2 agrees at 7 bases. Germline CDR1 and CDR2: DFQATT and SNEGSKA (reference sequence). V lost 3 bases, J lost 3 bases, and 4 bases stayed unmatched. The CDR3 has 13 amino acids. CDR3 DNA: TGCAGTGCTAGCCTAGCGGTAGAAGAGACCCAGTACTTC. It encodes CSASLAVEETQYF.

The chain recombines TRBV7-9 with TRBJ1-1; D is undetermined. The CDR3 runs to 13 residues. CDR1 is SEHNR, CDR2 FQNEAQ, per germline (reference sequence). Trimming cost V 5 bases and J 0 bases, with 7 bases left between them. The CDR3 sequence is CASSTGLNTEAFF. DNA of the CDR3: TGTGCCAGCAGCACTGGATTGAACACTGAAGCTTTCTTT.

The CDR3 loop is CAISELTSGGRDTQYF. The CDR3 nucleotides are TGTGCCATCAGTGAGTTGACTAGCGGGGGAAGAGATACGCAGTATTTT. The chain uses TRBV10-3 and TRBJ2-3; TRBD2 matches 12 bases. The germline gives CDR1 ENHRY, CDR2 SYGVKD. With 1 base clipped from V and 5 bases from J, the junction kept 4 bases outside the gene matches. The length of the CDR3 is 16 residues.

This clonotype has only a few counts. The V call is TRBV9, the J call TRBJ2-3; no clear D. The V gene lost 0 bases and the J gene lost 1 base, with 6 bases spanning the gap. Germline CDR1 reads SGDLS; CDR2 reads YYNGEE. CDR3 length: 14 amino acids. The CDR3 bases are TGTGCCAGCAGCGTAGAGGTGCGCACAGATACGCAGTATTTT. It is translated as CASSVEVRTDTQYF.

This chain joins TRBV12-3 or TRBV12-4 and TRBJ2-6; D call uncertain. Trimming pared 6 bases from V and 4 bases from J, leaving 7 bases between. The CDR3 consists of 13 residues. CDR3 nucleotides: TGTGCCAGCAGGGTTTCCGGGGCCAACGTCCTGACTTTC. Protein product: CASRVSGANVLTF.

This clonotype was counted at least ten times. J is TRBJ1-1 and V is TRBV27, with D possibly matching TRBD1 (6 bases). V was shortened by 3 bases and J by 0 bases, with 8 bases between the two germline ends. The CDR3 totals 14 residues. Germline CDR1 MNHEY, CDR2 SMNVEV (reference sequence). The CDR3 loop reads CASSFAGVNTEAFF. CDR3 nucleotide sequence: TGTGCCAGCAGTTTCGCAGGGGTGAACACTGAAGCTTTCTTT.

This clonotype was seen at least ten times. The chain couples TRBV2 to TRBJ2-4; the D gene is possibly TRBD1 (6 bases). The CDR3 has 16 residues. Germline CDR1 and CDR2: SNHLY and FYNNEI. The V and J ends lost 4 bases and 0 bases respectively, with 13 bases between them. The CDR3 bases are TGTGCCAGCAGTGTTACAGGGATTCTAGCCAAAAACATTCAGTACTTC. Residues: CASSVTGILAKNIQYF.

There are a few counts of this clonotype. This chain joins TRBV5-6 and TRBJ2-3; D is ambiguous. V lost 0 bases and J lost 5, with 4 bases in between. CDR3 length equals 12 residues. CDR1 and CDR2 from the germline V gene are SGHDT and YYEEEE. The CDR3 sequence is CASSLGIDTQYF. The CDR3 DNA reads TGTGCCAGCAGCTTGGGGATAGATACGCAGTATTTT. Using reference TRBV5-6 and TRBJ2-3 for the parts outside the CDR3, the full variable domain is DAGVTQSPTHLIKTRGQQVTLRCSPKSGHDTVSWYQQALGQGPQFIFQYYEEEERQRGNFPDRFSGHQFPNYSSELNVNALLLGDSALYLCASSLGIDTQYFGPGTRLTVL.

CDR3 protein: CASSQGRTSGDYEQYF. In nucleotides, the CDR3 is TGCGCCAGCAGCCAAGGCAGGACTAGCGGGGATTACGAGCAGTACTTC. The rearrangement joins TRBV4-1 to TRBJ2-7; 12 bases map to TRBD2. V shed 1 base and J 4 bases; nucleotides not matched to a gene: 5. Germline V lookup: CDR1 MGHRA, CDR2 YSYEKL. This CDR3 spans 16 amino acids.

V and J are TRBV6-5 and TRBJ1-2, with 11 bases matching TRBD1. V shed 0 bases and J 8 bases; nucleotides not matched to a gene: 5. Germline V gives CDR1 MNHEY, CDR2 SVGAGI. The CDR3 covers 15 residues. In DNA form, the CDR3 reads TGTGCCAGCAGTTACTCGGACAGGGGGCCGGGGGGCTACACCTTC. Protein sequence: CASSYSDRGPGGYTF.

This clonotype came up many times. The chain links TRBV5-6 to TRBJ1-1, with D uncertain. This CDR3 is built from 16 residues. V lost 1 base and J 4 bases, leaving 17 bases between the germline ends. Per germline, CDR1 SGHDT and CDR2 YYEEEE. CDR3 residues: CASSLISRSVGTEAFF. The CDR3 DNA is TGTGCCAGCAGCTTGATTTCCAGGTCGGTGGGCACTGAAGCTTTCTTT.

The CDR3 nucleotides read TGTGCCATCAGTGAGGGCCCTCCCATTAACTATGGCTACACCTTC. This encodes CAISEGPPINYGYTF. The rearrangement joins TRBV10-3 to TRBJ1-2; no reliable D call. V was shortened by 2 bases and J by 1 base, with 11 bases between the two germline ends. This CDR3 has 15 amino acids. Per germline, CDR1 ENHRY and CDR2 SYGVKD.

The chain uses TRBV9 and TRBJ2-6; 8 bases fit TRBD2. The CDR3 consists of 15 residues. The junction had 5 bases not matched to a gene; V was cut back by 6 bases and J by 3 bases. Germline V gene data show CDR1 as SGDLS and CDR2 as YYNGEE. The CDR3 loop reads CASTPGGGGANVLTF. CDR3 coding DNA: TGTGCCAGCACCCCCGGGGGGGGTGGGGCCAACGTCCTGACTTTC.

This chain links TRBV3-1 with TRBJ2-7, with 7 positions matching TRBD1. CDR3 length: 14 residues. Trimming took 5 bases from V and 3 from J; bases not matched to a gene: 7. From germline, CDR1 is LGHDT and CDR2 YNNKEL (reference sequence). The CDR3 here is CASSSRDRDYEQYF. The CDR3 coding sequence is TGTGCCAGCAGCTCCCGGGACAGAGACTACGAGCAGTACTTC.

This clonotype was picked up a small number of times. The V call is TRBV6-2 or TRBV6-3, the J call TRBJ2-2, with TRBD1 as a possible D gene (5 bases). Trimming pared 8 bases from V and 6 bases from J, leaving 13 bases between. CDR1 is MNHEY, CDR2 SVGEGT, per germline. This CDR3 region has 13 residues. DNA of the CDR3: TGTGCCAGCGATCCAGGGTTGTCCGGGGAGCTGTTTTTT. Translation gives CASDPGLSGELFF.

This clonotype appeared a few times. V and J are TRBV6-2 or TRBV6-3 and TRBJ2-5; 7 bases fit TRBD2. Germline assignment: CDR1 MNHEY and CDR2 SVGEGT. The V gene end was trimmed by 6 bases and the J gene end by 9 bases; junction bases not matched to a gene: 4. This CDR3 contains 11 residues. The CDR3, as DNA: TGTGCCAGCAGCCCCCGGGGGGCCCAGTACTTC. Its protein product is CASSPRGAQYF.

The table lists this clonotype with a few counts. The chain couples TRBV20-1 to TRBJ1-5, with D perhaps matching TRBD1 (6 bases). V was pared by 4 bases and J by 0 bases, with 13 bases between. CDR1 DFQATT and CDR2 SNEGSKA come from the germline V gene (reference sequence). CDR3 length: 15 residues. The DNA of the CDR3 is TGCAGTGCTACAGGGGCGACCCTTAGCAATCAGCCCCAGCATTTT. This encodes CSATGATLSNQPQHF.

The sample holds a few counts of this clonotype. V gene TRBV5-4 combines with J gene TRBJ2-7; unclear D gene. This CDR3 comprises 15 residues. Germline values: CDR1 SGHNT, CDR2 YYREEE (reference sequence). V was shortened by 5 bases and J by 2 bases, with 17 bases between the two germline ends. The CDR3 loop is CASRSPKGAAYEQYF. CDR3 in DNA: TGTGCCAGCAGAAGTCCCAAGGGTGCGGCCTACGAGCAGTACTTC.

This clonotype showed up just a few times. This rearrangement joins TRBV10-3 to TRBJ2-3, with TRBD2 matching over 10 bases. J lost 0 bases, V lost 2 bases, and 17 bases had no gene match. CDR1 is ENHRY and CDR2 is SYGVKD in the germline V gene. The CDR3 is 21 residues long. The CDR3 loop is CAISEPLASGGHETSTDTQYF. CDR3 coding DNA: TGTGCCATCAGTGAGCCCCTGGCTAGCGGGGGTCACGAAACTAGCACAGATACGCAGTATTTT.